Presented here are 24 T cell receptor beta chains from one specimen sequenced in a study of blood T cells in healthy people across ages (dated by TCRdb to between 2015 and 2016). Library prep was done by 5' RACE. This sample was sequenced with an Illumina HiSeq 2500. A second PCR of roughly 7 to 12 cycles was performed with a sample-barcoded 5' primer and a J-beta primer mix. TCRdb reran the public reads through fastp at Q25 and MiXCR, keeping productive beta chains. Rows are unified per CDR3 protein, each entry keeping the most common DNA and genes. The sample table contains 650,000 to 700,000 distinct CDR3 sequences; only one count was recorded for approximately 30% of them. About 16% of the sample comes from the top ten. The specimen was blood. These receptor sequences come from a woman aged 80 or over in good health. Donor details come from another sample of the same person, matched by shared clones.

As for this clonotype: A read error may be the cause here, since a much bigger clone is one base away. The CDR3 does not close with the conserved phenylalanine or tryptophan, likely indicating a read error. This chain links TRBV20-1 with TRBJ1-2; a weak D match, TRBD1 (6 bases). The CDR3 has 15 residues. V was clipped by 5 bases and J by 0 bases, with 16 bases between them. CDR1 DFQATT and CDR2 SNEGSKA come from the germline V gene (reference sequence). This chain's CDR3 is CSAPPRGQSNYGYTV. CDR3 in DNA: TGCAGTGCTCCCCCACGCGGACAGTCTAACTATGGCTACACCGTC.

The rearrangement links TRBV5-1 to TRBJ2-1; possibly TRBD1 for D (6 bases). Germline V gene data show CDR1 as SGHRS and CDR2 as YFSETQ. CDR3 size: 16 residues. With 1 base removed from V and 4 bases from J, the gap between germline ends came to 15 bases. This CDR3 reads CASSLLGALSYNEQFF. The CDR3 DNA sequence: TGCGCCAGCAGCTTGCTGGGGGCATTATCGTACAATGAGCAGTTCTTC.

This clonotype was seen a few times. The V call is TRBV2, the J call TRBJ1-1; D remains ambiguous. Germline CDR1 is SNHLY and CDR2 is FYNNEI. Trimming cost V 4 bases and J 1 base, with 7 bases left between them. The CDR3 runs 13 residues. The CDR3 nucleotides are TGTGCCAGCAGTGCCCGGGGGAACACTGAAGCTTTCTTT. It translates to CASSARGNTEAFF.

This chain joins TRBV7-8 and TRBJ1-3; D unresolved. The germline V and J ends were trimmed by 1 base and 4 bases, with 11 bases remaining between them. The germline CDR1 and CDR2 sequences are SGHVS and FQNEAQ. This CDR3 spans 15 amino acids. The DNA for the CDR3 is TGTGCCAGCAGCTTAGATAGGACGCCCGGAAACACCATATATTTT. Translation gives CASSLDRTPGNTIYF.

Concerning this clonotype: A clone one base away is much larger, so this may be a read error. This chain uses TRBV6-1 with TRBJ2-5; tentative D call: TRBD1 (5 bases). This CDR3 has 14 residues. Trimming took off 6 bases at V and 5 bases at J, with 16 bases between the two ends. Germline V lookup: CDR1 MNHNS, CDR2 SASEGT. The CDR3 is CASRDFGARETQYF. CDR3 nucleotide sequence: TGTGCCAGCAGGGATTTTGGGGCGCGGGAGACCCAGTACTTC.

There are many counts of this clonotype. The chain joins TRBV6-2 or TRBV6-3 to TRBJ2-7, with unresolved D. CDR3 length: 13 residues. Germline V lookup: CDR1 MNHEY, CDR2 SVGEGT. V was clipped by 0 bases and J by 7 bases, with 10 bases between them. CDR3 DNA sequence: TGTGCCAGCAGTTACTCCGTAGCCGGGGAGCAGTACTTC. Translation: CASSYSVAGEQYF.

The chain employs TRBV5-1 and TRBJ1-6, with D possibly matching TRBD1 (5 bases). The CDR3 has 14 amino acids. Per the germline V gene, CDR1 is SGHRS and CDR2 is YFSETQ. Trimming removed 4 bases at V and 8 bases at J, with 13 bases between. The CDR3 sequence: CASSTPGTHSPLHF. DNA for the CDR3: TGCGCCAGCAGCACACCCGGGACCCATTCACCCCTCCACTTT.

This clonotype showed up just a few times. It may be a read error: a sequence one base away is much more abundant. The V gene is TRBV7-2, the J gene TRBJ2-1; 10 positions match TRBD2. CDR3 length equals 17 residues. Germline CDR1 is SGHTA and CDR2 is FQGNSA. V trimming: 4 bases; J trimming: 5 bases; junction bases outside the gene matches: 11. CDR3 region: CASSSPGRAGGHNEQFF. In nucleotides, the CDR3 is TGTGCCAGCAGCTCTCCGGGACGAGCGGGGGGGCACAATGAGCAGTTCTTC.

This clonotype was detected only a few times. V usage is TRBV5-1 and J usage is TRBJ1-1; 7 positions agree with TRBD1. The CDR3 totals 11 residues. Looked up from germline, CDR1 is SGHRS and CDR2 is YFSETQ. Unmatched junction bases numbered 4, after V lost 3 bases and J lost 11 bases. The CDR3 loop is CASSSTGRAFF. The DNA for the CDR3 is TGCGCCAGCAGCTCGACAGGGCGCGCTTTCTTT.

V and J are TRBV5-5 and TRBJ2-7, with 8 bases fitting TRBD2. The J call is uncertain, as TRBJ2-5 better fits the DNA end. Germline V lookup: CDR1 SGHKS, CDR2 YYEKEE (reference sequence). The CDR3 has 14 residues. The CDR3, as DNA: TGTACCGGCAGCACCGGGGGGGCATTTGAGACCCAGTACTTC. Amino acids: CTGSTGGAFETQYF.

This clonotype has just one count. A much larger clone is a single base away; this may be a read error. The chain is built from TRBV7-2 and TRBJ2-1; D gene unclear. The CDR3 covers 13 residues. The V gene's germline CDR1 is SGHTA and CDR2 FQGNSA. The V gene lost 4 bases and the J gene lost 8 bases, with 12 bases spanning the gap. The CDR3 region is CASSYEYGYEQFF. Here the CDR3 DNA reads TGTGCCAGCAGCTACGAGTATGGCTATGAGCAGTTCTTC. Filled out from reference TRBV7-2 and TRBJ2-1, the complete variable domain reads GAGVSQSPSNKVTEKGKDVELRCDPISGHTALYWYRQSLGQGLEFLIYFQGNSAPDKSGLPSDRFSAERTGGSVSTLTIQRTQQEDSAVYLCASSYEYGYEQFFGPGTRLTVL.

V is TRBV5-1 and J is TRBJ2-2, with TRBD1 identical over 7 bases. CDR3 length: 16 amino acids. CDR1 SGHRS and CDR2 YFSETQ come from the germline V gene. The V and J ends lost 0 bases and 3 bases, in that order; junction bases with no gene match: 5. The CDR3 DNA reads TGCGCCAGCAGCTTGGGGACAGGTCACGACACCGGGGAGCTGTTTTTT. This encodes CASSLGTGHDTGELFF.

As concerns this clonotype: One base away lies a much larger clone, so this may be a sequencing read error. This CDR3 is CSARTSGGDRCEQYF. CDR3 DNA sequence: TGCAGTGCTAGAACTAGCGGGGGAGACCGCTGCGAGCAGTACTTC. V usage is TRBV20-1 and J usage is TRBJ2-4; 11 nucleotides match TRBD2. The J call may be in error: the DNA end matches TRBJ2-7 better. Germline V gene lookup returns CDR1 DFQATT and CDR2 SNEGSKA (reference sequence). CDR3 length: 15 residues.

In this sample, this clonotype turned up many times. The V gene is TRBV12-3 or TRBV12-4, the J gene TRBJ1-2, with D uncertain. The CDR3 length is 14 residues. V was shortened by 5 bases and J by 8 bases, with 18 bases between the two germline ends. CDR3 bases: TGTGCCAGCAGTAGAGACGGGCCGGACGGGGGCTACACCTTC. Translated: CASSRDGPDGGYTF.

This clonotype was seen repeatedly, ten times or more. This sequence may be a read error, since a much larger clone differs from it by one base. V and J are TRBV5-6 and TRBJ2-1; D possibly uses TRBD1 or TRBD2 (5 bases each). V lost 1 base to trimming and J lost 11 bases, with 13 bases between them. The CDR3 has 13 residues. CDR1 SGHDT and CDR2 YYEEEE come from the germline V gene. The CDR3 region has the DNA TGTGCCAGCAGCTTGAAGGGACGTGCCCAGCAGTTCTTC. Translation gives CASSLKGRAQQFF.

The gene calls are TRBV4-1 and TRBJ2-1; 7 bases line up with TRBD2. Germline V gene sequence: CDR1 MGHRA, CDR2 YSYEKL. V trimming: 5 bases; J trimming: 8 bases; junction bases outside the gene matches: 15. This CDR3 comprises 16 residues. The CDR3 loop is CASSVSPAGVYDEQFF. The DNA of the CDR3 is TGCGCCAGCAGCGTATCTCCCGCGGGAGTATATGATGAGCAGTTCTTC.

This clonotype was observed many times. The chain combines TRBV12-3 or TRBV12-4 with TRBJ2-3, with D perhaps being TRBD1 or TRBD2 (6 bases each). Trimming shortened V by 3 bases and J by 4 bases, and 14 bases separated the two germline ends. The CDR3 runs to 15 residues. The CDR3 DNA follows: TGTGCCAGCAGTTTTGGACAGCGGGTCGCAGATACGCAGTATTTT. Amino acids: CASSFGQRVADTQYF.

This chain connects TRBV20-1 to TRBJ1-1; D call uncertain. The V gene lost 6 bases and the J gene lost 3 bases, with 17 bases spanning the gap. The CDR3 totals 14 residues. CDR1 is DFQATT, CDR2 SNEGSKA, per germline (reference sequence). The CDR3 protein is CSANPAGLDTEAFF. The CDR3 DNA sequence: TGCAGTGCCAATCCGGCTGGGTTAGACACTGAAGCTTTCTTT.

This clonotype showed up many times. This chain joins TRBV18 and TRBJ2-1, with 8 bases lining up with TRBD2. V shed 3 bases, J shed 5 bases, and the junction held 9 bases outside the gene matches. This CDR3 is built from 16 residues. The germline V gene has CDR1 KGHSH and CDR2 LQKENI. CDR3 loop: CASSPRSGGPHNEQFF. The CDR3 nucleotides read TGTGCCAGCTCACCGCGAAGCGGGGGTCCCCACAATGAGCAGTTCTTC. Full variable domain (remainder filled in from reference TRBV18 and TRBJ2-1): NAGVMQNPRHLVRRRGQEARLRCSPMKGHSHVYWYRQLPEEGLKFMVYLQKENIIDESGMPKERFSAEFPKEGPSILRIQQVVRGDSAAYFCASSPRSGGPHNEQFFGPGTRLTVL.

This clonotype showed up just a few times. This chain joins TRBV7-9 and TRBJ1-1, with 9 bases fitting TRBD1. This CDR3 is built from 18 residues. Germline CDR1 and CDR2: SEHNR and FQNEAQ (reference sequence). The V and J ends lost 4 bases and 2 bases, in that order; junction bases with no gene match: 14. The CDR3 region has the DNA TGTGCCAGCAGCTCACCGGGATCACAGGGGGCGGTTAACACTGAAGCTTTCTTT. The encoded protein is CASSSPGSQGAVNTEAFF.

This clonotype was detected many times. The V call is TRBV9, the J call TRBJ2-7, with TRBD2 identical over 7 bases. V trimming: 0 bases; J trimming: 0 bases; junction bases outside the gene matches: 6. This CDR3 spans 16 amino acids. Germline V gene lookup returns CDR1 SGDLS and CDR2 YYNGEE. DNA for the CDR3: TGTGCCAGCAGCGTAGGTTGGCGGGGGACCTCCTACGAGCAGTACTTC. The encoded protein is CASSVGWRGTSYEQYF.

The CDR3 region has the DNA TGTGCCAGCAGCCAAGACCCGTGGGGGGCCCGTCAAGAGACCCAGTACTTC. It is translated as CASSQDPWGARQETQYF. V usage is TRBV3-1 and J usage is TRBJ2-5; D tentatively reads TRBD1 or TRBD2 (6 bases each). V lost 0 bases and J lost 2, with 16 bases in between. Germline CDR1 reads LGHDT; CDR2 reads YNNKEL (reference sequence). This CDR3 contains 17 residues.

The genes are TRBV7-2 and TRBJ2-1; TRBD2 agrees at 8 bases. This CDR3 comprises 17 residues. Germline loops: CDR1 SGHTA, CDR2 FQGNSA. J gave up 8 bases and V 5 bases, and 17 bases lay outside the gene matches. CDR3 sequence reads: CASSPRWTAGGFDEQFF. The CDR3 nucleotides read TGTGCCAGCAGCCCCAGATGGACCGCGGGGGGTTTCGATGAGCAGTTCTTC.

The genes are TRBV20-1 and TRBJ1-2; maybe TRBD1 (5 bases). The V gene lost 2 bases and the J gene lost 6 bases, with 13 bases spanning the gap. This CDR3 region has 13 residues. CDR1 and CDR2 (germline): DFQATT, SNEGSKA (reference sequence). The CDR3: CSARIPRVHGYTF. Here the CDR3 DNA reads TGCAGTGCTAGAATCCCCAGGGTCCATGGCTACACCTTC.